Below are 23 T cell receptor beta chains sequenced from a single sample in a study of OX40 agonist ivuxolimab in advanced cancers. Produced via immunoSEQ multiplex PCR; TCRdb's table is partial and in-frame only. The sample yields 60,000 or so clones, about 89% seen once. The input for sequencing was CD4+ or CD8+ T cells sorted from blood, taken in a trial of the OX40 agonist ivuxolimab. These TCRs come from an adult with an advanced solid tumor such as melanoma, head and neck, liver or kidney cancer.

The chain has TRBV5-4 and TRBJ2-1; D ambiguous. The CDR3 has 15 residues. V was pared by 4 bases and J by 1 base, with 12 bases between. Per germline, CDR1 SGHNT and CDR2 YYREEE (reference sequence). CDR3 nucleotides: TGTGCCAGCAGCCGAGGTTCTGGGTCCTACAATGAGCAGTTCTTC. This encodes CASSRGSGSYNEQFF. The variable domain in full, completed from reference TRBV5-4 and TRBJ2-1, reads ETGVTQSPTHLIKTRGQQVTLRCSSQSGHNTVSWYQQALGQGPQFIFQYYREEENGRGNFPPRFSGLQFPNYSSELNVNALELDDSALYLCASSRGSGSYNEQFFGPGTRLTVL.

This clone was observed at least ten times. The gene calls are TRBV7-9 and TRBJ1-6; D not resolved. The germline V and J ends were trimmed by 5 bases and 0 bases, with 11 bases remaining between them. The V gene's germline CDR1 is SEHNR and CDR2 FQNEAQ (reference sequence). The CDR3 is 16 residues long. CDR3 in amino acids: CASSPPDNSYNSPLHF. The CDR3 coding sequence is TGTGCCAGCAGCCCACCAGACAACTCCTATAATTCACCCCTCCACTTT.

This chain links TRBV5-4 with TRBJ2-6, with D possibly TRBD1 on 6 matching bases. Trimming cost V 3 bases and J 0 bases, with 13 bases left between them. Germline V lookup: CDR1 SGHNT, CDR2 YYREEE (reference sequence). The CDR3 runs 17 residues. The DNA of the CDR3 is TGTGCCAGCAGCTCTCCGGGACAAGCCTCTGGGGCCAACGTCCTGACTTTC. Amino acids: CASSSPGQASGANVLTF.

In its sample, this clone was seen once. The chain has TRBV10-3 and TRBJ1-5; 10 nucleotides agree with TRBD1. The germline CDR1 and CDR2 sequences are ENHRY and SYGVKD. V trimming: 3 bases; J trimming: 6 bases; junction bases outside the gene matches: 5. The CDR3 is made up of 15 amino acids. This chain's CDR3 is CAISDQTGGSQPQHF. CDR3 nucleotide sequence: TGTGCCATCAGTGACCAGACAGGGGGCAGTCAGCCCCAGCATTTT.

V is TRBV7-8 and J is TRBJ2-2; 10 bases align to TRBD2. Trimming took 8 bases from V and 4 from J; bases not matched to a gene: 7. CDR3 length equals 15 residues. Germline CDR1 and CDR2: SGHVS and FQNEAQ. The CDR3: CASLRERGGTGELFF. In DNA form, the CDR3 reads TGTGCCAGCCTAAGGGAGCGGGGGGGCACCGGGGAGCTGTTTTTT. Filled out from reference TRBV7-8 and TRBJ2-2, the complete variable domain reads GAGVSQSPRYKVAKRGQDVALRCDPISGHVSLFWYQQALGQGPEFLTYFQNEAQLDKSGLPSDRFFAERPEGSVSTLKIQRTQQEDSAVYLCASLRERGGTGELFFGEGSRLTVL.

J is TRBJ1-5 and V is TRBV29-1, with D perhaps TRBD1 (6 bases). Germline V gene data show CDR1 as SQVTM and CDR2 as ANQGSEA. This CDR3 has 14 residues. Trimming took off 4 bases at V and 7 bases at J, with 17 bases between the two ends. The CDR3 DNA follows: TGCAGCGTTGCCTCGGCGGGAGGGGGACAGCCCCAGCATTTT. Translating it yields CSVASAGGGQPQHF.

The chain employs TRBV6-1 and TRBJ1-2; D is unresolved. Per germline, CDR1 MNHNS and CDR2 SASEGT. V gave up 8 bases and J gave up 4 bases, with 11 bases separating them. The CDR3 contains 12 residues. CDR3 DNA sequence: TGTGCCAGCTCGGATCCGAGCTATGGCTACACCTTC. This gives the protein CASSDPSYGYTF.

The chain uses TRBV5-1 and TRBJ2-1; 12 bases line up with TRBD2. Germline V gene data show CDR1 as SGHRS and CDR2 as YFSETQ. V lost 4 bases and J lost 14; bases outside the gene matches: 13. CDR3 length: 15 amino acids. Written as DNA, the CDR3 is TGCGCCAGCAGCCTGTCCGGGACTAGCGGGTTGGAGGAGTTCTTC. It codes for CASSLSGTSGLEEFF. The whole variable domain, remainder taken from reference TRBV5-1 and TRBJ2-1, is KAGVTQTPRYLIKTRGQQVTLSCSPISGHRSVSWYQQTPGQGLQFLFEYFSETQRNKGNFPGRFSGRQFSNSRSEMNVSTLELGDSALYLCASSLSGTSGLEEFFGPGTRLTVL.

The rearrangement joins TRBV6-6 to TRBJ2-3, with 11 positions matching TRBD1. This CDR3 region has 14 residues. The V gene's germline CDR1 is MNHNY and CDR2 SVGAGI (reference sequence). The V segment lost 5 bases and the J segment 3 bases; nucleotides outside the gene matches: 1. CDR3 in DNA: TGTGCCAGCAGTGGGGACAGGGGGACAGATACGCAGTATTTT. Protein sequence: CASSGDRGTDTQYF.

The chain recombines TRBV10-3 with TRBJ2-5, with TRBD1 matching over 8 bases. Germline lookup yields CDR1 ENHRY and CDR2 SYGVKD. Trimming at V came to 4 bases and at J to 5 bases, leaving 3 bases not matched to a gene. CDR3 length: 13 amino acids. CDR3 sequence reads: CAISVRTGETQYF. CDR3 DNA sequence: TGTGCCATCAGTGTACGGACAGGGGAGACCCAGTACTTC.

Remarks on this clone: Other DNA sequences in the sample encode the same CDR3. The rearrangement uses TRBV5-6 and TRBJ1-5; D call uncertain. Trimming took off 2 bases at V and 5 bases at J, with 5 bases between the two ends. Germline CDR1 reads SGHDT; CDR2 reads YYEEEE. The CDR3 has 12 amino acids. Here the CDR3 DNA reads TGTGCCAGCAGCTTAAGGGATCAGCCCCAGCATTTT. Translated, it gives CASSLRDQPQHF.

This clone was picked up a small number of times. The chain has TRBV2 and TRBJ2-1; no definite D call. CDR1 SNHLY and CDR2 FYNNEI come from the germline V gene. The V and J ends lost 1 base and 0 bases respectively, with 16 bases between them. The CDR3 is 18 amino acids. The CDR3 is CASSEVIGFLSSYNEQFF. In DNA, the CDR3 is TGTGCCAGCAGTGAAGTGATAGGCTTCCTAAGCTCCTACAATGAGCAGTTCTTC.

The chain has TRBV5-4 and TRBJ1-2; 10 positions agree with TRBD1. The CDR3 loop spans 17 amino acids. Losses at the gene ends were 2 bases for V and 4 bases for J; bases not matched to a gene: 11. The germline V gene encodes CDR1 SGHNT and CDR2 YYREEE (reference sequence). The CDR3 loop reads CASSLPGQGTTRYGYTF. In DNA, the CDR3 is TGTGCCAGCAGCTTACCGGGACAGGGGACAACTCGCTATGGCTACACCTTC. Using reference TRBV5-4 and TRBJ1-2 for the parts outside the CDR3, the full variable domain is ETGVTQSPTHLIKTRGQQVTLRCSSQSGHNTVSWYQQALGQGPQFIFQYYREEENGRGNFPPRFSGLQFPNYSSELNVNALELDDSALYLCASSLPGQGTTRYGYTFGSGTRLTVV.

This clone was observed a single time. The genes are TRBV5-4 and TRBJ2-5; 11 positions match TRBD2. V lost 4 bases to trimming and J lost 7 bases; unmatched junction nucleotides: 12. Per the germline V gene, CDR1 is SGHNT and CDR2 is YYREEE (reference sequence). This CDR3 is 16 amino acids long. CDR3 sequence: CASSALTSGALGTQYF. The CDR3 DNA reads TGTGCCAGCAGCGCCTTGACTAGCGGGGCGCTGGGGACCCAGTACTTC. The variable domain in full, with the rest retrieved from reference TRBV5-4 and TRBJ2-5, is ETGVTQSPTHLIKTRGQQVTLRCSSQSGHNTVSWYQQALGQGPQFIFQYYREEENGRGNFPPRFSGLQFPNYSSELNVNALELDDSALYLCASSALTSGALGTQYFGPGTRLLVL.

The gene calls are TRBV29-1 and TRBJ2-3; D ambiguous. V gave up 2 bases and J gave up 4 bases, with 16 bases separating them. This CDR3 region has 15 residues. The V gene's germline CDR1 is SQVTM and CDR2 ANQGSEA. CDR3 nucleotides: TGCAGCGTTGAAAGCAGGCTTAAAGGGTCAGATACGCAGTATTTT. This translates into CSVESRLKGSDTQYF.

The V and J genes are TRBV4-1 and TRBJ1-2, with 7 nucleotides matching TRBD1. The CDR3 consists of 15 residues. The ends lost 4 bases at V and 5 bases at J; junction bases unmatched: 10. CDR1 is MGHRA, CDR2 YSYEKL, per germline. The CDR3: CASSRPGTEKYGYTF. The CDR3, as DNA: TGCGCCAGCAGCCGACCCGGGACAGAGAAATATGGCTACACCTTC.

The V and J genes are TRBV9 and TRBJ2-3, with TRBD1 identical over 11 bases. The CDR3 is 16 amino acids. The V gene end was trimmed by 0 bases and the J gene end by 4 bases; junction bases not matched to a gene: 4. Per the germline V gene, CDR1 is SGDLS and CDR2 is YYNGEE. CDR3 coding DNA: TGTGCCAGCAGCGTAGATGGGACAGGGGGTTCAGATACGCAGTATTTT. Translation gives CASSVDGTGGSDTQYF.

This sequence joins TRBV27 and TRBJ1-5; 9 bases are shared with TRBD1. CDR3 length equals 12 residues. V was clipped by 10 bases and J by 4 bases; unmatched bases: 2. The V gene's germline CDR1 is MNHEY and CDR2 SMNVEV (reference sequence). The CDR3 region has the DNA TGTGCCATCGACAGGGGGAATCAGCCCCAGCATTTT. Its protein product is CAIDRGNQPQHF.

This clone has just a few counts. The chain combines TRBV15 with TRBJ1-5; tentative D call: TRBD1 (5 bases). Between the trimmed V and J ends, which lost 0 bases and 5 bases, there was a span of 11 bases. Per germline, CDR1 LNHNV and CDR2 YYDKDF (reference sequence). This CDR3 has 15 amino acids. The CDR3 spells CATSREQGRHQPQHF. CDR3 DNA sequence: TGTGCCACCAGCAGAGAGCAGGGAAGGCATCAGCCCCAGCATTTT.

V usage is TRBV6-1 and J usage is TRBJ1-6; tentative D call: TRBD1 (6 bases). CDR1 MNHNS and CDR2 SASEGT come from the germline V gene. This CDR3 region has 14 residues. V was pared by 5 bases and J by 13 bases, with 18 bases between. The CDR3 DNA reads TGTGCCAGCAGTCGAAAGGGGGTGGGCCTGCCCCTCCACTTT. Translated: CASSRKGVGLPLHF.

The chain links TRBV5-6 to TRBJ2-1; TRBD1 matches at 8 bases. The J segment lost 2 bases and the V segment lost 2 bases, leaving 6 bases of the junction unmatched. Germline-derived CDR1 and CDR2 are SGHDT and YYEEEE. The CDR3 spans 16 residues. The CDR3 here is CASSLPGQVTYNEQFF. Written as DNA, the CDR3 is TGTGCCAGCAGCTTACCGGGACAGGTAACCTACAATGAGCAGTTCTTC.

This chain joins TRBV5-8 and TRBJ2-1, with TRBD2 as a possible D gene (6 bases). The CDR3 covers 16 residues. CDR1 and CDR2 (germline): SGHTS, YDEGEE. The V end was cut by 3 bases, the J end by 3 bases, with 16 bases between. CDR3 sequence: CASSSSGGADYNEQFF. The CDR3 DNA reads TGTGCCAGCAGCTCGTCCGGGGGAGCCGACTACAATGAGCAGTTCTTC.

This clone came up once. This sequence joins TRBV5-1 and TRBJ1-2; possibly TRBD1 for D (6 bases). Germline V lookup: CDR1 SGHRS, CDR2 YFSETQ. V lost 0 bases and J 8 bases, leaving 8 bases between the germline ends. CDR3 length: 12 amino acids. CDR3 nucleotides: TGCGCCAGCAGCTTGGACAGGGAGGGCTACACCTTC. Its translation: CASSLDREGYTF. The full variable domain, its missing parts supplied by reference TRBV5-1 and TRBJ1-2, is KAGVTQTPRYLIKTRGQQVTLSCSPISGHRSVSWYQQTPGQGLQFLFEYFSETQRNKGNFPGRFSGRQFSNSRSEMNVSTLELGDSALYLCASSLDREGYTFGSGTRLTVV.